Listed below are T cell receptor beta chains from one sample, sequenced in a study of Ad26.COV2.S vaccination and SARS-CoV-2 variants. The protocol was immunoSEQ multiplex PCR, while the TCRdb copy is restricted to in-frame clones and leaves out a portion. The data contain about 370,000 clones, around nine tenths of them singletons. The sample in question was peripheral blood, obtained in a trial of Ad26.COV2.S vaccine versus placebo. The source of these receptors is a person between 18 and 59 years old who received the Ad26.COV2.S COVID-19 vaccine or a placebo. The CDR3 runs from the conserved cysteine through the conserved F or W. A D gene is named only where the DNA matches it firmly. The size of a clone is reported for some rows only, either as once, few or many, or as a class for expanded clones.

TRBJ2-7	-	TRBV11-3	-	12	TGTGCCAGCAGCCAAATTTCATACGAGCAGTACTTC	CASSQISYEQYF
TRBJ2-7	TRBD2	TRBV5-1	-	14	TGCGCCAGCAGCAGTAGACTAGCAGCTCCCGAGCAGTACTTC	CASSSRLAAPEQYF
TRBJ2-3	-	TRBV27	-	16	TGTGCCAGCAGCCCCCCCCAGGATAAGAGCACAGATACGCAGTATTTT	CASSPPQDKSTDTQYF
TRBJ1-2	TRBD1	TRBV5-8	-	12	TGTGCCAGCAGCTTCACAGGGGGCGGCTACACCTTC	CASSFTGGGYTF
TRBJ1-1	-	TRBV18	-	13	TGTGCCAGCTCACCTACCTTGAACACTGAAGCTTTCTTT	CASSPTLNTEAFF
TRBJ2-7	-	TRBV28	-	13	TGTGCCAGCAGTTTGAGTTACGGGGTCGAGCAGTACTTC	CASSLSYGVEQYF
TRBJ2-7	-	TRBV5-6	-	13	TGTGCCAGCGAGGGGGGGCGCGCCTACGAGCAGTACTTC	CASEGGRAYEQYF
TRBJ1-1	-	TRBV19	once	11	TGTGCCAGTAGGCAAAACACTGAAGCTTTCTTT	CASRQNTEAFF
TRBJ2-5	TRBD1	TRBV30	-	15	TGTGCCTGGAGTATGGGACAGGGGGCAGGAGAGACCCAGTACTTC	CAWSMGQGAGETQYF
TRBJ2-1	-	TRBV29-1	-	13	TGCAGCGTTGAGGGGGGCTCCTACAATGAGCAGTTCTTC	CSVEGGSYNEQFF
TRBJ1-2	-	TRBV6-6	-	13	TGTGCCAGCAGTTACTCGAGGGGAAATGGCTACACCTTC	CASSYSRGNGYTF
TRBJ2-3	TRBD2	TRBV30	-	13	TGTGCCTGGACCCTCGGGGGGAAAGATACGCAGTATTTT	CAWTLGGKDTQYF
TRBJ1-1	-	TRBV7-2	-	14	TGTGCCAGCAGCTTAGGACAGGAGAACACTGAAGCTTTCTTT	CASSLGQENTEAFF
TRBJ2-6	-	TRBV4-1	-	16	TGCGCCAGCAGCCAGAGACTGGGCTCTGGGGCCAACGTCCTGACTTTC	CASSQRLGSGANVLTF
TRBJ2-3	TRBD2	TRBV27	-	16	TGTGCCAGCAACATCGGGACTAGCGGGACCACAGATACGCAGTATTTT	CASNIGTSGTTDTQYF
TRBJ2-7	-	TRBV2	once	10	TGTGCCAGCAGTGACGTCCAGCAGTACTTC	CASSDVQQYF
TRBJ1-6	-	TRBV5-1	-	14	TGCGCCAGCAGCTTGGCCGGAGGGGTTTCACCCCTCCACTTT	CASSLAGGVSPLHF
TRBJ2-2	TRBD1	TRBV7-9	-	16	TGTGCCAGCGGTTGGGGGCCGGGACAGGGCACCGGGGAGCTGTTTTTT	CASGWGPGQGTGELFF
TRBJ2-7	TRBD2	TRBV6-5	once	14	TGTGCCAGCTGCGAACTAGCGGGGTCCTACGAGCAGTACTTC	CASCELAGSYEQYF
TRBJ1-4	-	TRBV7-6	-	15	TGTGCCAGCAGCTTAGGGCAGCCTCTTAATGAAAAACTGTTTTTT	CASSLGQPLNEKLFF
TRBJ1-5	-	TRBV25-1	once	12	TGTGCCAGCAGTGAAGGGAATCAGCCCCAGCATTTT	CASSEGNQPQHF
TRBJ1-3	TRBD1	TRBV19	-	14	TGTGCCACGACAGGGGGTTCCTCGGGAAACACCATATATTTT	CATTGGSSGNTIYF
TRBJ2-1	-	TRBV30	-	14	TGTGCCTGGAACCCCGGGGTTTCTAACAATGAGCAGTTCTTC	CAWNPGVSNNEQFF
TRBJ1-3	-	TRBV7-9	few	13	TGTGCCAGCAGCTTAGCGTCTGGAAACACCATATATTTT	CASSLASGNTIYF
TRBJ1-1	-	TRBV29-1	-	13	TGCAGCGTTGAAGATCCCTACCAGGGGGAAGCTTTCTTT	CSVEDPYQGEAFF
TRBJ2-2	TRBD2	TRBV2	few	17	TGTGCCAGCAGGAAAGGGACTAGCGGGGCGAACACCGGGGAGCTGTTTTTT	CASRKGTSGANTGELFF
TRBJ2-1	TRBD2	TRBV9	-	17	TGTGCCAGCAGCGTAGTGTCCTTAGGCGGGAGTAGCAATGAGCAGTTCTTC	CASSVVSLGGSSNEQFF
TRBJ2-7	-	TRBV2	-	15	TGTGCCAGCAGCGAACAGGGTCAGGGAAGATACGAGCAGTACTTC	CASSEQGQGRYEQYF
TRBJ2-3	TRBD2	TRBV4-2	-	18	TGTGCCAGCAGCCAAGATACTCGCGGGAGGGCGGGCGCAGATACGCAGTATTTT	CASSQDTRGRAGADTQYF
TRBJ2-3	-	TRBV5-1	-	16	TGCGCCAGCAGCCCGATGACAGGCGCTAGCACAGATACGCAGTATTTT	CASSPMTGASTDTQYF
TRBJ2-1	TRBD2	TRBV9	-	17	TGTGCCAGCAGCGTTGACCGGACTAGCGGGACGTACAATGAGCAGTTCTTC	CASSVDRTSGTYNEQFF
TRBJ1-1	-	TRBV7-8	-	13	TGTGCCAGCAGCTTAGAATCGAACACTGAAGCTTTCTTT	CASSLESNTEAFF
TRBJ1-1	-	TRBV30	-	15	TGTGCCTGGAGTGTATTCGGCAGGGAACTCACTGAAGCTTTCTTT	CAWSVFGRELTEAFF
TRBJ1-5	-	TRBV11-2	-	15	TGTGCCAGCAGCTTGGGGCCGAATAGCAATCAGCCCCAGCATTTT	CASSLGPNSNQPQHF
TRBJ1-2	-	TRBV6-4	few	16	TGTGCCAGCAGTGACGATCGAGGGTCCCTTCGCGATGAGTACACCTTC	CASSDDRGSLRDEYTF
TRBJ2-2	-	TRBV7-2	-	15	TGTGCCAGCAGCTTAGCGGGGTCGAACACCGGGGAGCTGTTTTTT	CASSLAGSNTGELFF
TRBJ1-1	-	TRBV7-2	-	15	TGTGCCAGCAGCTTAACGGGGCAGATGAACACTGAAGCTTTCTTT	CASSLTGQMNTEAFF
TRBJ2-7	-	TRBV27	-	13	TGTGCCAGCAGTTTCGGGCTAGAGTACGAGCAGTACTTC	CASSFGLEYEQYF
TRBJ1-4	-	TRBV6-2/TRBV6-3	-	13	TGTGCCAGCAGTTACTCGGACAATGAAAAACTGTTTTTT	CASSYSDNEKLFF
TRBJ2-7	-	TRBV5-8	once	16	TGTGCCAGCAGCTTGGCTGTAGCGGCAACTTACTACGAGCAGTACTTC	CASSLAVAATYYEQYF
TRBJ2-7	TRBD2	TRBV2	few	15	TGTGCCAGCAGTGAAACTAGCGGATACTCCTACGAGCAGTACTTC	CASSETSGYSYEQYF
TRBJ2-3	-	TRBV21-1	-	12	TGTGCCAGCATCCTCGTGGGGGATACGCAGTATTTT	CASILVGDTQYF
TRBJ1-5	-	TRBV6-4	-	12	TGTGCCACCCCGCCGGGGAATCAGCCCCAGCATTTT	CATPPGNQPQHF
TRBJ2-1	TRBD2	TRBV7-9	-	14	TGTGCCAGCAGCTTAGAAGCCTCTCCTAGCGGGTGGTTCTTC	CASSLEASPSGWFF
TRBJ1-1	-	TRBV28	-	13	TGTGCCAGCAGTCTCCGACAGGTCCCTGAAGCTTTCTTT	CASSLRQVPEAFF
TRBJ1-1	TRBD1	TRBV27	few	13	TGTGCCAGCAGTTTGGGAGGGGGCCCTGAAGCTTTCTTT	CASSLGGGPEAFF
TRBJ2-1	TRBD2	TRBV10-3	-	15	TGTGCCATCACAGATAGCGGGAGGGTCTACAATGAGCAGTTCTTC	CAITDSGRVYNEQFF
TRBJ2-2	-	TRBV11-2	once	14	TGTGCCAGCAGCTCAATAAGGGGGACCGGGGAGCTGTTTTTT	CASSSIRGTGELFF